This TCR beta chain is from a study of identical twins (dated by TCRdb to about 2016). About the investigation overall: The study deep-sequenced TCR alpha and beta repertoires from monozygotic twins, unrelated adults of various ages and cord blood to test whether fetal clonotypes persist. To rule out contamination, replicate twin experiments were performed at different times with different library preparation protocols.

The CDR3 contains 15 residues, cysteine and phenylalanine counted. CDR3 DNA is the only sequence kept; it has 45 bases, read in frame from the first base. V was cut back by 7 bases and J by 4 bases, leaving a gap of 19 bases between them. The investigation overall reported the following: In monozygotic twins, out-of-frame TCR alpha sharing was systematically underestimated by recombination models, although the models agreed with sharing between unrelated individuals. Excess twin sharing in beta out-of-frame sequences was weaker because fewer shared sequences lowered the signal-to-noise ratio. Invariant T cells such as MAIT and iNKT could partly confound zero-insertion analyses, although diverse VJ usage argued against such confounding for most clonotypes. Because the same donors could not be followed over many years, conclusions were based on cross-sectional statistical analysis. Fewer insertions were carried by abundant cord blood beta clonotypes; a weaker similar trend was observed in young adult naive repertoires, while no such trend was observed in memory repertoires. Compared with coincidental sharing between unrelated individuals, an excess of low generation-probability sequences was observed among out-of-frame TCR alpha sequences shared between twins.

Of note for this clonotype: Its antigen is still unknown. No per-base quality is available; no much larger clone lies one base away.

Only healthy Caucasian donors were included. Three unrelated non-twin adults were also sequenced: a male aged 18 to 30, a male aged 50 to 59 and a female aged 50 to 59. Miltenyi CD45RO+ enrichment and human naive T-cell isolation kits were used to isolate memory (CD45RO+) and naive T cells from PBMC. Receptors were amplified or captured by 5' RACE. The sequencer was an Illumina HiSeq 2000. Template switching introduced a universal primer binding site; the final cDNA contained a unique molecular identifier, enabling accurate counting of TCR cDNA molecules. First-strand cDNA for TCR alpha and beta chains was synthesized from specific primers in the conserved constant-segment region. Each cDNA library was double barcoded, with a SMART-Mk sample barcode plus Illumina barcodes, to control for contamination. TruSeq adapter sequences, together with Illumina sample barcodes, were added in two successive PCR steps. The TCR alpha and beta cDNA libraries were sequenced on the Illumina HiSeq platform using custom primers. The paper's processing steps were these. Unique molecular identifiers were extracted from raw reads with MiGEC, and CDR3 positions were determined with MiXCR. For each individual, recombination models were inferred using an EM algorithm with the repgenHMM and IGoR tools. Shared clonotypes were analyzed with the tcR package in R, and sharing was normalized by the product of cloneset sizes. To study raw recombination free of thymic and clonal selection effects, out-of-frame nonproductive sequences were analyzed. Using fastp at Q25 and MiXCR, TCRdb reprocessed the public reads and kept productive beta chains. CDR3 protein sequences are deduplicated, and each keeps its most common genes and DNA. The V and J calls reflect TCRdb's pipeline rather than the authors' work. This sample has 350,000 to 450,000 distinct CDR3 sequences in its table, and around 18% of those were observed once. The ten top clones hold around 12% of the sample.

The V and J genes are TRBV12-3 or TRBV12-4 and TRBJ1-2; the D gene is perhaps TRBD1, on 5 matching bases. The sequence came from a man aged 45-65 years in good health. The sequencing sample was made of naive T cells sorted from blood. This specimen's cell subset or site label, per the study, means: cells isolated with a human naive T-cell isolation kit. The DNA is as follows: TGTGCCAGCACCCTCCGGTATCGGGACTCCTATGGCTACACCTTC. It translates to CASTLRYRDSYGYTF.